This T cell receptor (beta chain) appears in the sequencing data of a study of patients and donors after allogeneic stem cell transplantation. MiXCR, run by TCRdb on the RT-PCR reads, gives a single entry per CDR3 protein. The top ten clones hold approximately 30% of a sample with some 200,000 distinct CDR3 sequences, 40% to 45% of them seen once. The sample comprised blood, either unsorted or a sorted T cell fraction (not recorded which). The receptor was derived from a human donor who was either an allogeneic HSCT recipient or a stem cell or donor lymphocyte infusion donor (not recorded which). It is not recorded whose cells these are; they may come from a transplant donor.

CDR3 bases: TGCAGTGCTAGTAGTGGGGCCACTGAAGCTTTCTTT. Protein sequence: CSASSGATEAFF. The rearrangement links TRBV20-1 to TRBJ1-1; D may be TRBD1 (5 bases). CDR3 size: 12 residues. V lost 3 bases and J lost 4, with 9 bases in between. CDR1 is DFQATT and CDR2 is SNEGSKA in the germline V gene (reference sequence).